These 20 T cell receptor beta chains originate from one sample sequenced in a study of blood T cell repertoires in COVID-19. Assay: immunoSEQ multiplex PCR; the TCRdb copy retains only in-frame clones and omits some. The repertoire holds under 350,000 clones, with 70% to 90% as singletons. The material sequenced was PBMCs or T cells enriched from blood (not recorded which). The receptors shown here come from a woman in her thirties or forties with acute COVID-19.

There are many counts of this clone. CDR3 in amino acids: CASSPLGRGFGNEQFF. The CDR3 DNA is TGTGCCAGCTCACCACTGGGCAGGGGCTTTGGCAATGAGCAGTTCTTC. The chain combines TRBV18 with TRBJ2-1, with D possibly matching TRBD1 (6 bases). CDR1 is KGHSH, CDR2 LQKENI, per germline. V shed 1 base and J shed 6 bases, with 16 bases lying between them. The CDR3 is made up of 16 amino acids.

The chain employs TRBV19 and TRBJ2-7; D remains ambiguous. V was clipped by 3 bases and J by 4 bases, with 7 bases between them. From germline, CDR1 is LNHDA and CDR2 SQIVND (reference sequence). The CDR3 sequence is 12 residues long. The CDR3 spells CASSIPGYEQYF. CDR3 DNA: TGTGCCAGTAGTATCCCCGGTTACGAGCAGTACTTC.

The J gene is TRBJ2-3, the V gene TRBV7-3; 9 positions match TRBD1. This CDR3 region has 15 residues. The germline CDR1 and CDR2 sequences are SGHTA and FQGTGA. V shed 1 base and J 6 bases; nucleotides not matched to a gene: 5. The CDR3 DNA reads TGTGCCAGCAGCTTAAGACAGGGGGGCAGTGATACGCAGTATTTT. As protein: CASSLRQGGSDTQYF.

J is TRBJ1-6 and V is TRBV7-2; D gene unclear. Germline V lookup: CDR1 SGHTA, CDR2 FQGNSA. V lost 5 bases to trimming and J lost 15 bases, with 17 bases between them. The CDR3 consists of 13 residues. In nucleotides, the CDR3 is TGTGCCAGCAGCCTCCCCGGAGACCTGGGCCTCCACTTT. This gives the protein CASSLPGDLGLHF. Drawing the rest from reference TRBV7-2 and TRBJ1-6, the complete variable domain is GAGVSQSPSNKVTEKGKDVELRCDPISGHTALYWYRQSLGQGLEFLIYFQGNSAPDKSGLPSDRFSAERTGGSVSTLTIQRTQQEDSAVYLCASSLPGDLGLHFGNGTRLTVT.

This chain links TRBV7-8 with TRBJ1-2, with 8 bases lining up with TRBD1. The germline V gene has CDR1 SGHVS and CDR2 FQNEAQ. This CDR3 spans 15 amino acids. J lost 1 base, V lost 5 bases, and 6 bases had no gene match. CDR3 in DNA: TGTGCCAGCAGCCTACGGACAGGGATTAACTATGGCTACACCTTC. Translated: CASSLRTGINYGYTF. Complete variable domain (other parts from reference TRBV7-8 and TRBJ1-2): GAGVSQSPRYKVAKRGQDVALRCDPISGHVSLFWYQQALGQGPEFLTYFQNEAQLDKSGLPSDRFFAERPEGSVSTLKIQRTQQEDSAVYLCASSLRTGINYGYTFGSGTRLTVV.

V usage is TRBV4-2 and J usage is TRBJ1-2; D is undetermined. In germline, CDR1 is LGHNA, CDR2 YNFKEQ. The CDR3 runs to 15 residues. V shed 0 bases and J shed 4 bases, with 12 bases lying between them. The CDR3 coding sequence is TGTGCCAGCAGCCAAGATCTACAGCAGACCTATGGCTACACCTTC. Encoded protein: CASSQDLQQTYGYTF.

This chain connects TRBV3-1 (or the pseudogene TRBV3-2) to TRBJ1-5, with TRBD1 as a possible D gene (5 bases). Germline V gene lookup returns CDR1 LGHDT and CDR2 YNNKEL (reference sequence). Trimming removed 0 bases from V and 5 bases from J, with 5 bases in between. The CDR3 totals 13 residues. CDR3 nucleotide sequence: TGTGCCAGCAGCCAAGACAGGGATCAGCCCCAGCATTTT. It codes for CASSQDRDQPQHF.

In this sample, this clone turned up once. This chain connects TRBV5-1 to TRBJ2-5, with TRBD1 identical over 8 bases. This CDR3 comprises 13 residues. Trimming cost V 4 bases and J 5 bases; bases outside gene matches: 4. CDR1 and CDR2 from the germline V gene are SGHRS and YFSETQ. The CDR3 protein is CASSGTGGETQYF. Here the CDR3 DNA reads TGCGCCAGCAGCGGCACAGGGGGGGAGACCCAGTACTTC.

The sample holds a few counts of this clone. This chain joins TRBV5-6 and TRBJ2-7, with TRBD2 identical over 12 bases. In germline, CDR1 is SGHDT, CDR2 YYEEEE. The ends lost 4 bases at V and 1 base at J; junction bases unmatched: 3. This CDR3 spans 15 amino acids. The CDR3 region has the DNA TGTGCCAGCAGCATGCTAGCGGGGGGGTCCTACGAGCAGTACTTC. Protein product: CASSMLAGGSYEQYF. The variable domain in full, with the rest retrieved from reference TRBV5-6 and TRBJ2-7, is DAGVTQSPTHLIKTRGQQVTLRCSPKSGHDTVSWYQQALGQGPQFIFQYYEEEERQRGNFPDRFSGHQFPNYSSELNVNALLLGDSALYLCASSMLAGGSYEQYFGPGTRLTVT.

The chain is built from TRBV5-1 and TRBJ2-5, with D possibly matching TRBD1 (5 bases). The CDR3 contains 13 residues. Trimming stripped 4 bases from V and 2 bases from J, with 9 bases between. Germline V lookup: CDR1 SGHRS, CDR2 YFSETQ. CDR3 bases: TGCGCCAGCAGCGGAGCAGGGCAAGAGACCCAGTACTTC. Translating it yields CASSGAGQETQYF.

The chain links TRBV3-1 (or the pseudogene TRBV3-2) to TRBJ2-1, with D unresolved. Germline V lookup: CDR1 LGHDT, CDR2 YNNKEL (reference sequence). The length of the CDR3 is 16 residues. Trimming stripped 0 bases from V and 2 bases from J, with 11 bases between. CDR3 DNA sequence: TGTGCCAGCAGCCAAGATCAACGGGTAACCTACAATGAGCAGTTCTTC. Translating gives CASSQDQRVTYNEQFF.

The rearrangement links TRBV6-2 or TRBV6-3 to TRBJ1-3, with 8 bases that match TRBD1. This CDR3 contains 15 residues. CDR1 and CDR2 from the germline V gene are MNHEY and SVGEGT. V was pared by 3 bases and J by 4 bases, with 5 bases of the junction left unmatched. CDR3 DNA sequence: TGTGCCAGCAGTTATCCGGACAGGGTCGGAAACACCATATATTTT. This encodes CASSYPDRVGNTIYF.

J is TRBJ1-1 and V is TRBV9, with 9 nucleotides matching TRBD1. V lost 1 base and J lost 0; bases outside the gene matches: 4. The CDR3 extends over 16 amino acids. Germline lookup yields CDR1 SGDLS and CDR2 YYNGEE. This CDR3 is CASSVSGTGLNTEAFF. CDR3 bases: TGTGCCAGCAGCGTATCAGGGACAGGGTTGAACACTGAAGCTTTCTTT.

J is TRBJ2-1 and V is TRBV29-1; D might be TRBD2 (6 bases). Germline CDR1 and CDR2: SQVTM and ANQGSEA. The CDR3 runs to 13 residues. Between the trimmed V and J ends, which lost 7 bases and 2 bases, there was a span of 12 bases. The DNA of the CDR3 is TGCAGCGGCCTAGCGAACCCCTACAATGAGCAGTTCTTC. It translates to CSGLANPYNEQFF.

The chain links TRBV27 to TRBJ1-4, with D possibly matching TRBD1 (5 bases). The germline CDR1 and CDR2 sequences are MNHEY and SMNVEV (reference sequence). The CDR3 has 15 amino acids. V lost 5 bases and J lost 7, with 17 bases in between. CDR3 nucleotides: TGTGCCAGCAGTCCCTTAGAGGCAGGGTCTGAAAAACTGTTTTTT. Its protein product is CASSPLEAGSEKLFF.

The chain employs TRBV18 and TRBJ2-3; D uncertain. The germline V gene encodes CDR1 KGHSH and CDR2 LQKENI. V was trimmed by 2 bases and J by 2 bases, leaving 11 bases between them. The CDR3 totals 15 residues. The chain's CDR3 is CASSPNYNPTDTQYF. CDR3 coding DNA: TGTGCCAGCTCACCAAACTACAACCCCACAGATACGCAGTATTTT.

The chain recombines TRBV11-3 with TRBJ2-5; TRBD1 agrees at 9 bases. The end of the DNA aligns better with TRBJ2-7, so the J call may be wrong. This CDR3 spans 16 amino acids. Per the germline V gene, CDR1 is SGHNT and CDR2 is YENEEA. This CDR3 reads CASSLGGRDRDDEQYF. As DNA, the CDR3 is TGTGCCAGCAGCTTAGGCGGCCGGGACAGGGATGACGAGCAGTACTTC.

This clone has just one count. The rearrangement uses TRBV4-1 and TRBJ2-7; 8 nucleotides match TRBD1. J was trimmed by 5 bases and V by 9 bases; bases with no gene match: 15. The CDR3 totals 15 residues. Germline CDR1 and CDR2: MGHRA and YSYEKL. The CDR3: CARDMDRERPDEQYF. CDR3 bases: TGCGCCAGAGATATGGACAGGGAAAGACCCGACGAGCAGTACTTC.

The chain employs TRBV6-2 or TRBV6-3 and TRBJ2-7; 7 nucleotides align to TRBD1. Germline V CDR1 and CDR2: MNHEY, SVGEGT. The CDR3 runs 14 residues. V dropped 6 bases and J dropped 3; count of bases not matched to a gene: 8. The CDR3 region is CASSRQGPRYEQYF. The CDR3 bases are TGTGCCAGCAGCAGACAGGGCCCCCGCTACGAGCAGTACTTC.

The V call is TRBV7-9, the J call TRBJ2-7, with D maybe TRBD2 (5 bases). Between the trimmed V and J ends, which lost 5 bases and 5 bases, there was a span of 22 bases. This CDR3 is built from 16 residues. Germline-derived CDR1 and CDR2 are SEHNR and FQNEAQ (reference sequence). The CDR3 bases are TGTGCCAGCAGCCCGTCTTTGGGAGTGAGTCTCCACGAGCAGTACTTC. Translating gives CASSPSLGVSLHEQYF.